These 30 T cell receptor beta chains came from one sample sequenced in a study of T cells after yellow fever vaccination. One entry per CDR3 protein results from TCRdb running MiXCR on the 5' RACE reads. This table has roughly 320,000 distinct CDR3 sequences, roughly 10% appearing once. This sample comprised CD4+ T cells sorted from PBMCs, obtained 45 days after the yellow fever booster vaccination. The receptor set was obtained from a man between 18 and 29 years old who received the YFV17D yellow fever vaccine.

This clonotype was seen only a few times. The chain links TRBV6-6 to TRBJ1-2; D remains ambiguous. Trimming removed 9 bases at V and 7 bases at J, with 18 bases between. CDR3 length: 13 amino acids. Germline loops: CDR1 MNHNY, CDR2 SVGAGI (reference sequence). The CDR3 spells CASLLGVSTGYTF. In DNA form, the CDR3 reads TGTGCCAGTCTACTCGGAGTTTCAACTGGCTACACCTTC.

CDR3 residues: CASRADRRNSPLHF. Here the CDR3 DNA reads TGTGCCAGCAGGGCGGACAGGCGGAATTCACCCCTCCACTTT. The rearrangement joins TRBV6-6 to TRBJ1-6; 7 bases align to TRBD1. V lost 6 bases and J lost 7; bases outside the gene matches: 6. Germline CDR1 is MNHNY and CDR2 is SVGAGI (reference sequence). The CDR3 covers 14 residues.

The chain has TRBV12-3 or TRBV12-4 and TRBJ1-1; TRBD1 matches at 9 bases. The CDR3 sequence is 15 residues long. After removal of 5 bases from V and 3 bases from J, the junction contained 7 bases not matched to a gene. This CDR3 reads CASSTPRTGDTEAFF. CDR3 nucleotide sequence: TGTGCCAGCAGTACCCCCCGGACAGGGGACACTGAAGCTTTCTTT.

This clonotype was counted at least ten times. The chain carries TRBV6-2 or TRBV6-3 and TRBJ2-5; 8 nucleotides line up with TRBD2. Trimming at V came to 6 bases and at J to 0 bases, leaving 6 bases not matched to a gene. Germline-derived CDR1 and CDR2 are MNHEY and SVGEGT. This CDR3 contains 15 residues. As DNA, the CDR3 is TGTGCCAGCAGGCGATTTAGCGGGGACCAAGAGACCCAGTACTTC. Residues: CASRRFSGDQETQYF.

This clonotype was counted a few times. The CDR3 sequence: CSARVRDSTLVVGGVNTEAFF. The DNA for the CDR3 is TGCAGTGCTAGAGTCCGAGACAGTACTTTGGTTGTGGGGGGCGTGAACACTGAAGCTTTCTTT. The chain is built from TRBV20-1 and TRBJ1-1; tentative D call: TRBD1 (6 bases). This CDR3 is built from 21 residues. From germline, CDR1 is DFQATT and CDR2 SNEGSKA (reference sequence). V dropped 1 base and J dropped 0 bases, with 30 bases sitting between them.

The rearrangement uses TRBV19 and TRBJ2-5; 12 bases align to TRBD2. The CDR3 is 15 amino acids. The germline V gene encodes CDR1 LNHDA and CDR2 SQIVND (reference sequence). The ends lost 10 bases at V and 5 bases at J; junction bases unmatched: 11. CDR3 sequence reads: CATSMITSGGETQYF. The CDR3 DNA is TGTGCCACGTCGATGATAACTAGCGGGGGGGAGACCCAGTACTTC.

The chain employs TRBV5-1 and TRBJ1-4; no firm D call. The CDR3 length is 16 residues. Deletions cut 2 bases from V and 4 bases from J, with 15 bases between. Germline assignment: CDR1 SGHRS and CDR2 YFSETQ. The CDR3 here is CASSFGAGPRNEKLFF. The CDR3 region has the DNA TGCGCCAGCAGCTTTGGAGCCGGGCCACGTAATGAAAAACTGTTTTTT.

The chain recombines TRBV7-2 with TRBJ2-2; no definite D call. The CDR3 is 14 residues long. V was clipped by 5 bases and J by 4 bases, with 11 bases between them. Germline loops: CDR1 SGHTA, CDR2 FQGNSA. For the CDR3, the DNA is TGTGCCAGCAGCGCCATTCGATCCACCGGGGAGCTGTTTTTT. This encodes CASSAIRSTGELFF.

Only one count was recorded for this clonotype. The gene calls are TRBV29-1 and TRBJ1-2, with a possible D match to TRBD1 (6 bases). The CDR3 spans 11 residues. Trimming stripped 8 bases from V and 4 bases from J, with 11 bases between. The germline V gene encodes CDR1 SQVTM and CDR2 ANQGSEA. The CDR3 loop is CSSQGLYGYTF. The CDR3 bases are TGCAGCTCACAGGGCCTCTATGGCTACACCTTC.

The CDR3 sequence is CSASGSRTDTQYF. The CDR3 nucleotides read TGCAGTGCTAGTGGTAGCCGCACAGATACGCAGTATTTT. V and J are TRBV20-1 and TRBJ2-3; unclear D gene. This CDR3 spans 13 amino acids. Germline V CDR1 and CDR2: DFQATT, SNEGSKA (reference sequence). Between the trimmed V and J ends, which lost 3 bases and 1 base, there was a span of 8 bases.

This clonotype was counted between two and nine times. This chain uses TRBV9 with TRBJ2-7; D is unresolved. This CDR3 contains 13 residues. CDR1 and CDR2 (germline): SGDLS, YYNGEE. The V gene lost 0 bases and the J gene lost 6 bases, with 10 bases spanning the gap. The CDR3 protein is CASSVGPNLEQYF. DNA for the CDR3: TGTGCCAGCAGCGTAGGGCCCAATCTCGAGCAGTACTTC.

V and J are TRBV7-2 and TRBJ2-1; TRBD2 might be the D (5 bases). The V and J ends lost 3 bases and 2 bases respectively, with 11 bases between them. Germline CDR1 SGHTA, CDR2 FQGNSA. The CDR3 is made up of 15 amino acids. The CDR3 loop is CASSLERLTYNEQFF. The DNA of the CDR3 is TGTGCCAGCAGCTTGGAGCGGCTGACCTACAATGAGCAGTTCTTC.

The table lists this clonotype with a few counts. This chain uses TRBV29-1 with TRBJ2-5; D is possibly TRBD1 (6 bases). This CDR3 is built from 15 residues. The germline V gene has CDR1 SQVTM and CDR2 ANQGSEA. Trimming removed 2 bases from V and 2 bases from J, with 15 bases in between. The CDR3 region is CSVEFPQGLQETQYF. CDR3 in DNA: TGCAGCGTTGAATTTCCTCAGGGGTTACAAGAGACCCAGTACTTC.

This clonotype came up a few times. V is TRBV9 and J is TRBJ2-3, with TRBD2 identical over 7 bases. The CDR3 has 14 amino acids. Germline CDR1 reads SGDLS; CDR2 reads YYNGEE. Trimming at V came to 3 bases and at J to 4 bases, leaving 5 bases not matched to a gene. CDR3 amino acids: CASSGGGGADTQYF. Written as DNA, the CDR3 is TGTGCCAGCAGCGGCGGGGGAGGAGCAGATACGCAGTATTTT.

Only a few counts were recorded for this clonotype. This may arise from a read error, as a much more abundant clone is one base away. The chain joins TRBV24-1 to TRBJ2-2; D is perhaps TRBD1 (6 bases). CDR1 and CDR2 (germline): KGHDR, SFDVKD. Trimming shortened V by 6 bases and J by 6 bases, and 10 bases separated the two germline ends. CDR3 length equals 13 residues. The CDR3: CATSKQGSGELFF. The CDR3 nucleotides read TGTGCCACCAGTAAACAGGGTTCCGGGGAGCTGTTTTTT.

A few counts support this clonotype. The chain links TRBV20-1 to TRBJ2-5; D is ambiguous. This CDR3 contains 10 residues. Germline V lookup: CDR1 DFQATT, CDR2 SNEGSKA (reference sequence). Deletions cut 4 bases from V and 7 bases from J, with 7 bases between. The CDR3 DNA sequence: TGCAGTGCTATGGGCGGGACCCAGTACTTC. Its protein is CSAMGGTQYF.

This clonotype is a singleton in its sample. The chain recombines TRBV6-2 or TRBV6-3 with TRBJ2-3; D is possibly TRBD2 (5 bases). Between the trimmed V and J ends, which lost 6 bases and 0 bases, there was a span of 10 bases. The CDR3 covers 14 residues. Germline V gene lookup returns CDR1 MNHEY and CDR2 SVGEGT. The CDR3 sequence is CASRRTVSTDTQYF. The CDR3, as DNA: TGTGCCAGCAGGCGGACTGTAAGCACAGATACGCAGTATTTT.

The chain joins TRBV3-1 to TRBJ2-1; 12 nucleotides agree with TRBD2. This CDR3 comprises 15 residues. Germline loops: CDR1 LGHDT, CDR2 YNNKEL (reference sequence). With 1 base clipped from V and 12 bases from J, the junction kept 7 bases outside the gene matches. The CDR3 bases are TGTGCCAGCAGCCAAGGGTCTAGCGGGGGGGCTCCGCAGTTCTTC. Translation gives CASSQGSSGGAPQFF.

This clonotype has at least ten counts. V is TRBV20-1 and J is TRBJ1-1, with 7 bases matching TRBD1. With 0 bases clipped from V and 5 bases from J, the junction kept 6 bases outside the gene matches. Germline CDR1 reads DFQATT; CDR2 reads SNEGSKA (reference sequence). The CDR3 contains 14 residues. The CDR3: CSARDNRGWTEAFF. The CDR3 DNA is TGCAGTGCTAGAGATAACAGGGGATGGACTGAAGCTTTCTTT.

Note on this clonotype: This clone may be a read error of a much larger clone one base away. The chain couples TRBV7-9 to TRBJ2-2, with 8 bases matching TRBD1. This CDR3 spans 14 amino acids. Germline assignment: CDR1 SEHNR and CDR2 FQNEAQ (reference sequence). The CDR3 DNA follows: TGTGCCAGCAGCTTGCAGGGGGCATCCGGGGAGATGTTTTTT. As protein: CASSLQGASGEMFF.

In its sample, this clonotype was seen a few times. The chain uses TRBV20-1 and TRBJ2-1, with D maybe TRBD2 (6 bases). V was pared by 0 bases and J by 4 bases, with 10 bases between. CDR3 length: 14 amino acids. Germline V CDR1 and CDR2: DFQATT, SNEGSKA (reference sequence). This CDR3 is CSARDFGGYNEQFF. The CDR3 DNA reads TGCAGTGCTAGAGATTTCGGGGGATACAATGAGCAGTTCTTC.

This clonotype has a handful of counts. CDR3 coding DNA: TGTGCCAGCAGCTCTTACCCCCAGCAGACCTATTCACCCCTCCACTTT. It specifies CASSSYPQQTYSPLHF. The chain is built from TRBV28 and TRBJ1-6; no firm D call. Germline loops: CDR1 MDHEN, CDR2 SYDVKM. The CDR3 runs 16 residues. Trimming shortened V by 6 bases and J by 8 bases, and 20 bases separated the two germline ends.

The chain joins TRBV20-1 to TRBJ1-1; D not certain. V lost 4 bases, J lost 1 base, and 4 bases lay in between. Germline V gives CDR1 DFQATT, CDR2 SNEGSKA (reference sequence). The CDR3 has 11 amino acids. This chain's CDR3 is CSAKGNTEAFF. The CDR3 DNA sequence: TGCAGTGCTAAGGGGAACACTGAAGCTTTCTTT.

The V gene is TRBV7-6, the J gene TRBJ2-7, with D tentatively TRBD1 (5 bases). This CDR3 has 14 amino acids. Trimming pared 5 bases from V and 6 bases from J, leaving 17 bases between. The V gene's germline CDR1 is SGHVS and CDR2 FNYEAQ. CDR3 nucleotide sequence: TGTGCCAGCAGCGTTGGGCAGGGATCCGGCGAGCAGTACTTC. This codes for CASSVGQGSGEQYF.

The CDR3 DNA is TGTGCCAGCAGACGTCAGGGTCTCTCTGGGGCCAACGTCCTGACTTTC. Translated: CASRRQGLSGANVLTF. This sequence joins TRBV6-5 and TRBJ2-6, with a weak D call TRBD1 (5 bases). Germline V gene lookup returns CDR1 MNHEY and CDR2 SVGAGI. The CDR3 consists of 16 residues. The ends were cut back, 6 bases at V and 0 bases at J, with 12 bases in the middle.

Many counts were recorded for this clonotype. The chain is built from TRBV4-1 and TRBJ2-2; possibly TRBD1 for D (6 bases). Germline CDR1 is MGHRA and CDR2 is YSYEKL. This CDR3 is built from 16 residues. V lost 2 bases and J 6 bases, leaving 16 bases between the germline ends. The CDR3 sequence: CASSQPKQGPPGELFF. The CDR3 nucleotides read TGCGCCAGCAGCCAACCGAAACAGGGACCACCCGGGGAGCTGTTTTTT.

The chain links TRBV21-1 to TRBJ2-7; the D call TRBD2 from the table was never checked on the DNA. TRBV21-1 has pseudogene status. This CDR3 has 14 amino acids. In DNA, the CDR3 is TGTGCCAGGGGCCCTTGGGCAGGAAAGCACGAGCAGTACGTC. It specifies CARGPWAGKHEQYV.

This sequence joins TRBV19 and TRBJ2-1; D gene ambiguous. With 8 bases removed from V and 4 bases from J, the gap between germline ends came to 12 bases. CDR3 length equals 13 residues. Germline V lookup: CDR1 LNHDA, CDR2 SQIVND (reference sequence). The CDR3 DNA follows: TGTGCCAGTGACAACCCCGGGTACAATGAGCAGTTCTTC. Translation gives CASDNPGYNEQFF.

This clonotype was counted a few times. The rearrangement links TRBV6-2 or TRBV6-3 to TRBJ2-4; TRBD1 might be the D (5 bases). The length of the CDR3 is 13 residues. The V gene's germline CDR1 is MNHEY and CDR2 SVGEGT. V shed 2 bases and J shed 8 bases, with 10 bases lying between them. CDR3: CASSYPGSDIQYF. The CDR3 DNA sequence: TGTGCCAGCAGTTACCCAGGGTCGGACATTCAGTACTTC.

This clonotype showed up just a few times. The V call is TRBV4-2, the J call TRBJ1-5; the D gene is possibly TRBD1 (5 bases). Germline CDR1 reads LGHNA; CDR2 reads YNFKEQ. Deletions cut 1 base from V and 2 bases from J, with 15 bases between. The CDR3 covers 17 residues. As DNA, the CDR3 is TGTGCCAGCAGCCAAGTTGGGGGGAATTCGGGCAATCAGCCCCAGCATTTT. Protein sequence: CASSQVGGNSGNQPQHF.